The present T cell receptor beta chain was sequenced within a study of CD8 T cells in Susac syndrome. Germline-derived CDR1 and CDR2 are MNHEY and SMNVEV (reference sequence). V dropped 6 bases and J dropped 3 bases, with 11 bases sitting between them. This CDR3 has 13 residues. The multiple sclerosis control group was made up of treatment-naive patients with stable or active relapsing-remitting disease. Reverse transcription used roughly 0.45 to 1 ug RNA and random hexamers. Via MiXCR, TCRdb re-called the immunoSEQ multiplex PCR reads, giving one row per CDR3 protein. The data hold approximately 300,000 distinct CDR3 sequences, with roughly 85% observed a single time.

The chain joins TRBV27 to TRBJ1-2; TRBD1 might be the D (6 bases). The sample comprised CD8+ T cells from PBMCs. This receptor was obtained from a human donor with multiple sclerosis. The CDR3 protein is CASSEQGHYGYTF. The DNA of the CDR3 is TGTGCCAGCAGCGAACAGGGACACTATGGCTACACCTTC.